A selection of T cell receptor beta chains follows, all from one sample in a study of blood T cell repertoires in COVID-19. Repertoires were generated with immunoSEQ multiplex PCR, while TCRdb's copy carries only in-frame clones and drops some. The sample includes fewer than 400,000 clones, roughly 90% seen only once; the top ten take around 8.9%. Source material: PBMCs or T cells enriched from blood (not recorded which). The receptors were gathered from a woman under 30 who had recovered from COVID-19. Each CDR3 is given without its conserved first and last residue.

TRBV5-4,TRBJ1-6,ASSLFQGSSYNSPLH
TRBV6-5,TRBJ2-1,ASSLRDLSYNEQF
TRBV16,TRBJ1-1,ASSQRGSEAF
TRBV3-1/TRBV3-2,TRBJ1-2,ASSQGQGPNYGYT
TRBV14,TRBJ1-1,ASSQSRGRVFAEAF
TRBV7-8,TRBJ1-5,ASSFGTGFDQPQH
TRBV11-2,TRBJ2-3,ASSFGGGRIFADTQY
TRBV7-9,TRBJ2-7,ASSQTGFSYEQY
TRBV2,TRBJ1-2,ASTGTATYGYT
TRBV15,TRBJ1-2,ATSRDSYGYT
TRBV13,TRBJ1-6,ASSLRDRGLSPLH
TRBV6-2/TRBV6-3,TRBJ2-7,ASSYAGHIYYEQY
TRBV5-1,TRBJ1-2,ASSPMNSNYGYT
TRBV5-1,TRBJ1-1,ASSLGQHTEAF
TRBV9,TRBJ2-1,ASSVTPRGSSNEQF
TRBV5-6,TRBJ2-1,ASSLVGSGVDEQF
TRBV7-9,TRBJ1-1,ASSLAGGGESAF
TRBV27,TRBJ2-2,ASSLEFTGELF